These T cell receptor beta chains were read from a single sample in a study of blood T cell repertoires in COVID-19. Clones were sequenced by immunoSEQ multiplex PCR, and TCRdb holds only the in-frame ones, with some missing. The sample records roughly 290,000 clones, roughly four fifths being singletons. The sample comprised peripheral blood. The receptors derive from an older person with COVID-19, enrolled during active disease. CDR3s include the opening cysteine and the closing phenylalanine or tryptophan. A D gene is named only where the DNA matches it firmly. Size values are once, few and many counts, or a class for expanded clones, and some rows have none.

clone size: .
V gene: TRBV5-1
J gene: TRBJ2-7
D gene: TRBD1
CDR3 DNA: TGCGCCAGCGGACCTCAGACAGGGAACTCCTACGAGCAGTACTTC
CDR3 protein: CASGPQTGNSYEQYF

clone size: .
V gene: TRBV4-1
J gene: TRBJ2-2
D gene: .
CDR3 DNA: TGCGCCAGCAGCCAAGTGTCGGGGACCGGGGAGCTGTTTTTT
CDR3 protein: CASSQVSGTGELFF

clone size: .
V gene: TRBV6-2/TRBV6-3
J gene: TRBJ2-3
D gene: .
CDR3 DNA: TGTGCCAGCAGTACGAGGGACTCCGGCACAGATACGCAGTATTTT
CDR3 protein: CASSTRDSGTDTQYF

clone size: .
V gene: TRBV6-5
J gene: TRBJ2-5
D gene: .
CDR3 DNA: TGTGCCAGCAGGAGGGGACTCCCCCAAGAGACCCAGTACTTC
CDR3 protein: CASRRGLPQETQYF

clone size: .
V gene: TRBV5-1
J gene: TRBJ1-5
D gene: TRBD1
CDR3 DNA: TGCGCCAGCAGCGTGGGACAGGGCCAGCCCCAGCATTTT
CDR3 protein: CASSVGQGQPQHF

clone size: .
V gene: TRBV27
J gene: TRBJ2-7
D gene: TRBD1
CDR3 DNA: TGTGCCAGCCCCCGGGACAGGACCCCCTACGAGCAGTACTTC
CDR3 protein: CASPRDRTPYEQYF

clone size: .
V gene: TRBV18
J gene: TRBJ1-4
D gene: TRBD1
CDR3 DNA: TGTGCCAGCTCACCGTCAGGGGGTAGAGAAGAAAAACTGTTTTTT
CDR3 protein: CASSPSGGREEKLFF

clone size: .
V gene: TRBV29-1
J gene: TRBJ2-1
D gene: TRBD2
CDR3 DNA: TGCAGCGTTGAGGGGACTAGCGGGACGGTGAATGAGCAGTTCTTC
CDR3 protein: CSVEGTSGTVNEQFF

clone size: .
V gene: TRBV19
J gene: TRBJ1-5
D gene: .
CDR3 DNA: TGTGCCAGTAGAACGGGGGGGTACAGCAATCAGCCCCAGCATTTT
CDR3 protein: CASRTGGYSNQPQHF

clone size: .
V gene: TRBV7-2
J gene: TRBJ2-7
D gene: TRBD2
CDR3 DNA: TGTGCCAGCAGCTGGGGGGGACCAAGTCCCGGTGAGCAGTACTTC
CDR3 protein: CASSWGGPSPGEQYF

clone size: .
V gene: TRBV2
J gene: TRBJ1-5
D gene: TRBD1
CDR3 DNA: TGTGCCAGCAGGGAGGACAGGGGGCTTGTTCAGCCCCAGCATTTT
CDR3 protein: CASREDRGLVQPQHF

clone size: .
V gene: TRBV19
J gene: TRBJ1-1
D gene: .
CDR3 DNA: TGTGCCAGTAGTAAGCGTCAGGGGAGGAACACTGAAGCTTTCTTT
CDR3 protein: CASSKRQGRNTEAFF

clone size: once
V gene: TRBV20-1
J gene: TRBJ1-6
D gene: .
CDR3 DNA: TGCAGTGCAACGGCGGGAACACCCCTCCACTTT
CDR3 protein: CSATAGTPLHF

clone size: .
V gene: TRBV9
J gene: TRBJ1-3
D gene: TRBD1
CDR3 DNA: TGTGCCAGCAGCGTAGGGGACAGTGAACCTGGAAACACCATATATTTT
CDR3 protein: CASSVGDSEPGNTIYF

clone size: few
V gene: TRBV5-8
J gene: TRBJ2-7
D gene: .
CDR3 DNA: TGTGCCAGCAGCTCCACCGGCGTGTGGGCTTTGAACGAGCAGTACTTC
CDR3 protein: CASSSTGVWALNEQYF

clone size: .
V gene: TRBV24-1
J gene: TRBJ2-7
D gene: .
CDR3 DNA: TGTGCCACCAGTGATTTTCTGGCAGACGGCGTTCGGGGGCAGTACTTC
CDR3 protein: CATSDFLADGVRGQYF

clone size: .
V gene: TRBV27
J gene: TRBJ2-1
D gene: .
CDR3 DNA: TGTGCCAGCAGCAGGGTCACCCTTGAATACAATGAGCAGTTCTTC
CDR3 protein: CASSRVTLEYNEQFF

clone size: .
V gene: TRBV7-2
J gene: TRBJ2-3
D gene: .
CDR3 DNA: TGTGCCAGCAGCGCGGGACCAACTAGCACAGATACGCAGTATTTT
CDR3 protein: CASSAGPTSTDTQYF

clone size: .
V gene: TRBV9
J gene: TRBJ1-2
D gene: .
CDR3 DNA: TGTGCCAGCAAGTCATCTTCAGGATATGGCTACACCTTC
CDR3 protein: CASKSSSGYGYTF

clone size: .
V gene: TRBV5-1
J gene: TRBJ1-1
D gene: TRBD1
CDR3 DNA: TGCGCCAGCAGCTCTGAGGGGACAGGGAAAGCTTTCTTT
CDR3 protein: CASSSEGTGKAFF

clone size: .
V gene: TRBV7-8
J gene: TRBJ1-6
D gene: .
CDR3 DNA: TGTGCCAGCAGCTTACTCCTGAATTCACCCCTCCACTTT
CDR3 protein: CASSLLLNSPLHF

clone size: .
V gene: TRBV11-1
J gene: TRBJ2-5
D gene: .
CDR3 DNA: TGTGCCAGCAGCTTAACACGGGAGCGGGACAAAGGGACCCAGTACTTC
CDR3 protein: CASSLTRERDKGTQYF

clone size: .
V gene: TRBV18
J gene: TRBJ2-2
D gene: TRBD2
CDR3 DNA: TGTGCCAGCTCACCGGGGAGACTAGCGGGAGCGTACACCGGGGAGCTGTTTTTT
CDR3 protein: CASSPGRLAGAYTGELFF

clone size: .
V gene: TRBV5-1
J gene: TRBJ2-2
D gene: TRBD2
CDR3 DNA: TGCGCCAGCAGCTTGGCGGCTAGCGGTACCGGGGAGCTGTTTTTT
CDR3 protein: CASSLAASGTGELFF

clone size: .
V gene: TRBV30
J gene: TRBJ2-3
D gene: .
CDR3 DNA: TGTGCCTGGAAGTTAACGGTCGTGAATACGCAGTATTTT
CDR3 protein: CAWKLTVVNTQYF

clone size: .
V gene: TRBV9
J gene: TRBJ2-7
D gene: .
CDR3 DNA: TGTGCCAGCAGCGCGGGGGACAGTCGGAAAGAGCAGTACTTC
CDR3 protein: CASSAGDSRKEQYF

clone size: .
V gene: TRBV21-1
J gene: TRBJ2-5
D gene: .
CDR3 DNA: TGTGCCAGCAGCAAAGAGAGTGGGGGGGAGGAGACCCAGTACTTC
CDR3 protein: CASSKESGGEETQYF

clone size: .
V gene: TRBV11-1
J gene: TRBJ1-4
D gene: .
CDR3 DNA: TGTGCCAGCAGCCCTGCGTGGGGCGGCCCTAATGAAGGACTGTTTTTT
CDR3 protein: CASSPAWGGPNEGLFF

clone size: .
V gene: TRBV5-1
J gene: TRBJ1-1
D gene: .
CDR3 DNA: TGCGCCAGCAGCTTGCGTCGGGGGGAAGGGTCTGAAGCTTTCTTT
CDR3 protein: CASSLRRGEGSEAFF

clone size: .
V gene: TRBV7-8
J gene: TRBJ2-5
D gene: .
CDR3 DNA: TGTGCCAGCAGCTTAGTCAGACAAGAGACCCAGTACTTC
CDR3 protein: CASSLVRQETQYF

clone size: few
V gene: TRBV6-2/TRBV6-3
J gene: TRBJ1-1
D gene: TRBD1
CDR3 DNA: TGTGCCAGCAGTGACCAAGCAGGGGGAGGTTCTGAAGCTTTCTTT
CDR3 protein: CASSDQAGGGSEAFF

clone size: .
V gene: TRBV6-4
J gene: TRBJ1-6
D gene: .
CDR3 DNA: TGTGCCAGCAGAATCGGGGGTTATTCACCCCTCCACTTT
CDR3 protein: CASRIGGYSPLHF

clone size: .
V gene: TRBV12-3/TRBV12-4
J gene: TRBJ1-2
D gene: .
CDR3 DNA: TGTGCCAGCAGTAAGGACAGTTATGGCTACACCTTC
CDR3 protein: CASSKDSYGYTF

clone size: .
V gene: TRBV7-2
J gene: TRBJ2-7
D gene: TRBD1
CDR3 DNA: TGTGCCAGCAGCTTAGCGCAGTGGACAGGGAGCGAGCAGTACTTC
CDR3 protein: CASSLAQWTGSEQYF

clone size: .
V gene: TRBV29-1
J gene: TRBJ2-1
D gene: TRBD1
CDR3 DNA: TGCAGCGTTGAACCACCTTGGGGACAGGAGATTAATGAGCAGTTCTTC
CDR3 protein: CSVEPPWGQEINEQFF

clone size: .
V gene: TRBV5-8
J gene: TRBJ2-7
D gene: .
CDR3 DNA: TGTGCCAGCAGCGGTCAGGGGTGGTACGAGCAGTACTTC
CDR3 protein: CASSGQGWYEQYF

clone size: .
V gene: TRBV6-2/TRBV6-3
J gene: TRBJ2-2
D gene: .
CDR3 DNA: TGTGCCAGCAGTTACACGGGGATTAACACCGGGGAGCTGTTTTTT
CDR3 protein: CASSYTGINTGELFF

clone size: .
V gene: TRBV6-5
J gene: TRBJ2-7
D gene: .
CDR3 DNA: .
CDR3 protein: CASSSSDWAYEQYF

clone size: once
V gene: TRBV9
J gene: TRBJ1-2
D gene: .
CDR3 DNA: TGTGCCAGCAGCCCCCTCGGGTTGGCCCAAAACTATGGCTACACCTTC
CDR3 protein: CASSPLGLAQNYGYTF

clone size: .
V gene: TRBV18
J gene: TRBJ1-1
D gene: TRBD1
CDR3 DNA: TGTGCCAGCTCACCAACCCCGACAGGGATGAACACTGAAGCTTTCTTT
CDR3 protein: CASSPTPTGMNTEAFF